This is a list of T cell receptor beta chains from one sample in a study of spatial heterogeneity in lung cancer. Via MiXCR, TCRdb re-called the 5' RACE reads, giving one row per CDR3 protein. Of over 2,500 distinct CDR3 sequences in the sample, 41% were seen once. The input for sequencing was PBMCs, taken at surgery. The origin of the receptors is a male donor with early-stage non-small cell lung cancer. The CDR3 runs from the conserved cysteine through the conserved F or W. A D gene is named only where the DNA matches it firmly. A clone size is listed for some rows: how often the clone was seen (once, few, many), or a class if it is expanded.

TRBV29-1	-	TRBD1	TRBJ2-7	TGCAGCGTTCGCACGACAGGGAACTCCTACGAGCAGTACTTC	CSVRTTGNSYEQYF
TRBV13	-	-	TRBJ2-1	TGTGCCAGCAGCTTGACCGCTACCGGCTCCTACAATGAGCAGTTCTTC	CASSLTATGSYNEQFF
TRBV10-2	-	-	TRBJ2-3	TGCGCCAGCAGTGAGGCAGATACGCAGTATTTT	CASSEADTQYF
TRBV20-1	medium-sized	-	TRBJ1-1	TGCAGTGCTCGAGGGTCTTTCTTGAACACTGATGCTTTCTTT	CSARGSFLNTDAFF
TRBV12-3/TRBV12-4	-	-	TRBJ2-7	TGTGCCAGCAGTTTTCGGGTCGGCTCCTACGAGCAGTACTTC	CASSFRVGSYEQYF
TRBV3-1	once	TRBD2	TRBJ2-3	TGTGCCAGTACGCGGGAGGGTGGCGATACGCAGTATTTT	CASTREGGDTQYF
TRBV7-2	many	TRBD2	TRBJ2-7	TGTGCCAGCAGCCAGACTAGCTCCAATTACGAGCAGTACTTC	CASSQTSSNYEQYF
TRBV7-2	medium-sized	-	TRBJ2-5	TGTGCCAGCAGCCCCTGGTCCGGGGAGACCCAGTACTTC	CASSPWSGETQYF
TRBV20-1	few	TRBD2	TRBJ2-1	TGCAGTGCTAGAGATCGGGACGGAGCGGGACCCGACAATGAGCAGTTCTTC	CSARDRDGAGPDNEQFF
TRBV7-2	-	-	TRBJ2-2	TGTGCCAGCAGCGTGACGGGGGTTAGGGACACCGGGGAGCTGTTTTTT	CASSVTGVRDTGELFF
TRBV7-7	large	-	TRBJ2-3	TGTGCTAGCAGCTTTTCCCGCACAGATACGCAGTATTTT	CASSFSRTDTQYF
TRBV11-1	-	-	TRBJ2-1	TGTGCCAGCAGCTTAGCGCGTGGGGGGCGTATCGATGAGCAGTTCTTC	CASSLARGGRIDEQFF
TRBV11-3	-	-	TRBJ2-5	TGTGCCAGCAGCTCAGGAGGGACCGTCCAAGAGACCCAGTACTTC	CASSSGGTVQETQYF
TRBV5-1	few	TRBD2	TRBJ2-1	TGCGCCAGCAGCCCCAGCGGGAGTTCCTACAATGAGCAGTTCTTC	CASSPSGSSYNEQFF
TRBV23-1	few	-	TRBJ2-7	TGCGCCAGCAGTCGCCTCCGTCTTCTGGGCGAGCAGTACTTC	CASSRLRLLGEQYF
TRBV12-3/TRBV12-4	few	-	TRBJ2-4	TGTGCCAGCAGTTTGACCCAGCCGGGGGCAAGTGACATTCAGTACTTC	CASSLTQPGASDIQYF
TRBV29-1	few	-	TRBJ2-1	TGCAGCGTTGACAGAAACAATGAGCAGTTCTTC	CSVDRNNEQFF
TRBV6-5	medium-sized	-	TRBJ2-7	TGTGCCAGCAGTAGGAGACAAACCGAAGGGGGAAGGCAGTACTTC	CASSRRQTEGGRQYF
TRBV7-9	-	-	TRBJ2-7	TGTGCCAGCAGCTTAGGGGCTCGGGGCTCCCACTACGAGCAGTACTTC	CASSLGARGSHYEQYF
TRBV11-2	medium-sized	TRBD2	TRBJ2-5	TGTGCCAGCAGCGGACTAGCGGGAGGCGGAGAGACCCAGTACTTC	CASSGLAGGGETQYF
TRBV6-2/TRBV6-3	-	TRBD2	TRBJ2-2	TGTGCCAGCAGGATAGCGGGAGAGGACACCGGGGAGCTGTTTTTT	CASRIAGEDTGELFF